This TCR beta chain was profiled in a study of a mutant IDH1 vaccine in newly diagnosed glioma. Study information: Vaccines were first given 4-6 weeks after radiotherapy alone, or with temozolomide cycles. The treated population exhibited a male proportion of about 62%, a female proportion of about 38%, and a mean age of roughly 41 years.

The V end lost 5 bases, the J end lost 0 bases, and 9 bases lay between the germline ends. CDR3 length equals 13 residues. Per the germline V gene, CDR1 is SGHKS and CDR2 is YYEKEE (reference sequence). With respect to this clone: Its antigen is undetermined.

Documented time point: week 47, end of study. Each vaccine dose was 300 ug of mutant IDH1 20-mer peptide, with topical imiquimod. Eight vaccinations reached patients in weeks 1, 3, 5, 7, 11, 15, 19 and 23. Profiling relied on immunoSEQ multiplex PCR, and the TCRdb table lists in-frame clones only, not all of them. The sample shows about 56,000 clones, around three quarters of them seen only once. The clonotype was recovered from a man aged 50-59 years with glioma. The V and J genes are TRBV5-5 and TRBJ2-7, with D perhaps matching TRBD2 (5 bases). This material consisted of PBMCs, taken from a glioma patient whose treatment included an IDH1 peptide vaccine. The CDR3 spells CASRSGISYEQYF. The CDR3 DNA is TGTGCCAGCAGATCCGGGATCTCCTACGAGCAGTACTTC.